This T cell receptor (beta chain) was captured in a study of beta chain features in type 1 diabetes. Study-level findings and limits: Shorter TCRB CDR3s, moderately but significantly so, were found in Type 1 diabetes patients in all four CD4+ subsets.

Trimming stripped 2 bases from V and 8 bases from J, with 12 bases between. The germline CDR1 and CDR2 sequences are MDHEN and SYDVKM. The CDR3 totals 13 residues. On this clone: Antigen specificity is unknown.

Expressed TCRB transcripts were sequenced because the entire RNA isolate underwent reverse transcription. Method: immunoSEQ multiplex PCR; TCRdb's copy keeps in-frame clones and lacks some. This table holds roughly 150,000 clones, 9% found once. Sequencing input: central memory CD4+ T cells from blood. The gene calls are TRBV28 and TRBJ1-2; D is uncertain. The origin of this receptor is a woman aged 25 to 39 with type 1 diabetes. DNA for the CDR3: TGTGCCAGCAGTTTAAGTTGGGCCGGCGGCTACACCTTC. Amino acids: CASSLSWAGGYTF.